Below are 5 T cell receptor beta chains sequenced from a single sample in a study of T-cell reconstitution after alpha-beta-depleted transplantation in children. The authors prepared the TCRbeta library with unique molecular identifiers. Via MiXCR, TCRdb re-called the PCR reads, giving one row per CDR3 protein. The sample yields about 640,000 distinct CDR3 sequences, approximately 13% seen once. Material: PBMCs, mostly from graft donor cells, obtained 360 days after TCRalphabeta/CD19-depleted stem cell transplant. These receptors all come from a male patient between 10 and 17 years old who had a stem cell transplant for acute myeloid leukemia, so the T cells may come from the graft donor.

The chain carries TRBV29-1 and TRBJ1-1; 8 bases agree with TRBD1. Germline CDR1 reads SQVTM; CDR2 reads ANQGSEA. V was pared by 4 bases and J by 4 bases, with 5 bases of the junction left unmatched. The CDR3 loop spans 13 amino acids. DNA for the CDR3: TGCAGCGTTGCCCAGGGGGCGTCCACTGAAGCTTTCTTT. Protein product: CSVAQGASTEAFF.

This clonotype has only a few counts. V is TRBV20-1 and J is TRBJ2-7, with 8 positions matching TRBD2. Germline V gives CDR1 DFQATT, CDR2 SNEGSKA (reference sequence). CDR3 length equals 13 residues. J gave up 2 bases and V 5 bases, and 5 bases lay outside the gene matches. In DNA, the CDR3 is TGCAGTGCTCGACTAGCGAGCCCCTACGAGCAGTACTTC. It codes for CSARLASPYEQYF.

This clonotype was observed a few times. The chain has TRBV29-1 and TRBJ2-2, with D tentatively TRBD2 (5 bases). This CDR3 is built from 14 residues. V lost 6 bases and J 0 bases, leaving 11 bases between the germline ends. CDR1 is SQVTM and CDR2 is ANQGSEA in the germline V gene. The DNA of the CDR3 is TGCAGCGTGGGAGATGGCGCGAACACCGGGGAGCTGTTTTTT. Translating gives CSVGDGANTGELFF.

The CDR3 region has the DNA TGCGCCAGCAGCCGGGGGCCCTATAGCAATCAGCCCCAGCATTTT. This encodes CASSRGPYSNQPQHF. The gene calls are TRBV4-3 and TRBJ1-5, with a weak D call TRBD1 (6 bases). The CDR3 runs 15 residues. Germline V gives CDR1 LGHNA, CDR2 YSLEER. V was cut by 4 bases and J by 0 bases, with 10 bases left in between.

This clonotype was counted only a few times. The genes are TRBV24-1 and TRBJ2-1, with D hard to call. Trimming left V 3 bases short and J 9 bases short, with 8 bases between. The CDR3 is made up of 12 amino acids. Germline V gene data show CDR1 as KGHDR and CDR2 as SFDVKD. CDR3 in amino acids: CATSDPQSEQFF. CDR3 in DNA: TGTGCCACCAGTGATCCCCAGAGTGAGCAGTTCTTC.